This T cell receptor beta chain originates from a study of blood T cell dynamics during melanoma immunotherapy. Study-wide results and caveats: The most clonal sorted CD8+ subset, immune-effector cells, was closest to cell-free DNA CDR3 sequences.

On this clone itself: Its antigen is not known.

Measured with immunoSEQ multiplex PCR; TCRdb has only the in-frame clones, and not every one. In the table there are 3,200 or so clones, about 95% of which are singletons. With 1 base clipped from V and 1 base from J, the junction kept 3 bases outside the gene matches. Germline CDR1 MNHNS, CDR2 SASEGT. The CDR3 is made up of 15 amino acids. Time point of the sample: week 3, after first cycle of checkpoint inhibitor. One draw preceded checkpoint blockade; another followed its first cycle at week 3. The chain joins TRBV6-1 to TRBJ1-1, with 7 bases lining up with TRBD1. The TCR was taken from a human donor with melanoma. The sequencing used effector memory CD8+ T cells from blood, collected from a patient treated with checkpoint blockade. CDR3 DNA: TGTGCCAGCAGTGAAGTGGACAGGAGGAACACTGAAGCTTTCTTT. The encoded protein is CASSEVDRRNTEAFF.